This T cell receptor beta chain was recovered during a study of CD8 T cells in ankylosing spondylitis. Whole-study findings and limits: Within ankylosing spondylitis blood, a TCR beta motif made up of several highly homologous variants appeared to be characteristic. Past research had described some motif variants in reactive arthritis synovial fluid and blood.

TCRdb reprocessed the 5' RACE reads via MiXCR and lists one record per CDR3 protein. Of about 36,000 distinct CDR3 sequences in the sample, approximately 5.9% were seen once. V dropped 4 bases and J dropped 4 bases, with 11 bases sitting between them. Germline values: CDR1 SGHRS, CDR2 YFSETQ. This CDR3 has 13 residues. This clonotype showed up many times. Its specificity is unknown. Specimen: blood, either unsorted or a sorted T cell fraction (not recorded which). This TCR came from a male donor with ankylosing spondylitis or in good health (not recorded which). The chain joins TRBV5-1 to TRBJ2-5, with D possibly being TRBD2 (6 bases). The CDR3 coding sequence is TGCGCCAGCAGCCCGACTAGAAGAGAGACCCAGTACTTC. Amino acid sequence: CASSPTRRETQYF. Full variable domain (outside the CDR3, taken from reference TRBV5-1 and TRBJ2-5): KAGVTQTPRYLIKTRGQQVTLSCSPISGHRSVSWYQQTPGQGLQFLFEYFSETQRNKGNFPGRFSGRQFSNSRSEMNVSTLELGDSALYLCASSPTRRETQYFGPGTRLLVL.